This TCR beta chain was captured by sequencing in a study of post-analysis software for immune sequencing data. Turning to the study itself: Patients with relapsing-remitting, secondary progressive and progressive-relapsing multiple sclerosis courses were all represented.

Trimming stripped 4 bases from V and 6 bases from J, with 19 bases between. There are 16 residues in the CDR3. In germline, CDR1 is KGHDR, CDR2 SFDVKD. In the case of this clonotype: Antigen unknown.

Study outcomes and limitations: Comparison with controls showed significantly lower normalized Chao1 diversity in multiple sclerosis patients. In patients, about 5 TRBV segments were more frequent than in controls, with TRBV5-6, TRBV5-1 and TRBV20-1 among them.

Carried by the TCR beta cDNA libraries were unique molecular identifiers. T cells, roughly 1 to 10 million of them, yielded roughly 470,000 cDNA molecules. TCRdb itself ran the PCR reads through MiXCR, one entry per CDR3 protein. In the table there are about 770,000 distinct CDR3 sequences, more than 45% of which are singletons. Sequencing used blood. The sequence was obtained from a girl between 5 and 17 years old with multiple sclerosis. The rearrangement joins TRBV24-1 to TRBJ2-3; no definite D call. The CDR3, as DNA: TGTGCCACCAGTGACACCTTAGCCCCCCGCCCGGATACGCAGTATTTT. This sequence encodes CATSDTLAPRPDTQYF.